Shown below are 9 T cell receptor beta chains from a single sample sequenced in a study of tumor-infiltrating lymphocytes in primary liver carcinoma. Priming with a constant-region primer yielded TCR beta cDNA from 400 to 500 ng total RNA. Modified slightly, ARM-PCR produced TCR beta libraries over three nested multiplex PCR rounds. TRBV1-TRBV30 forward and Cbeta reverse primers drove the first two roughly 10-cycle rounds. TCRdb analysed the multiplex PCR reads with MiXCR anew, one entry per CDR3 protein. The profile shows hundreds of thousands of distinct CDR3 sequences, approximately 54% of them singletons. The study extracted blood RNA from unsorted whole blood and also extracted germline DNA. Sequencing was carried out using peripheral blood. These TCRs come from a woman aged 30 to 39 with primary liver carcinoma and hepatitis B virus infection.

This clonotype has just a few counts. This sequence joins TRBV5-4 and TRBJ2-5; no clear D gene. CDR1 SGHNT and CDR2 YYREEE come from the germline V gene (reference sequence). Trimming stripped 4 bases from V and 4 bases from J, with 17 bases between. The CDR3 sequence is 15 residues long. This chain's CDR3 is CASSRAYQVRETQYF. In DNA, the CDR3 is TGTGCCAGCAGCCGAGCCTATCAGGTCCGAGAGACCCAGTACTTC.

On this clonotype itself: Mismatch with germline at one junction end may stem from a read error. The chain is built from TRBV7-9 and TRBJ1-5, with D hard to call. CDR1 and CDR2 from the germline V gene are SEHNR and FQNEAQ (reference sequence). This CDR3 comprises 13 residues. In DNA form, the CDR3 reads TGTACCAGCAGCTTATCCCTCAATCAGCCCCAGCATTTT. Translation: CTSSLSLNQPQHF.

In regard to this clonotype: Germline is not matched at one junction end, which may reflect a read error. The chain links TRBV14 to TRBJ2-7, with 7 bases that match TRBD2. Germline V gives CDR1 SGHDN, CDR2 FVKESK. The CDR3 extends over 16 amino acids. The CDR3 DNA reads as TGTGCCAGCAGCCGCGGGGGAGCCGGGCCCTGGCGCGAGCTGTACTTC. It is translated as CASSRGGAGPWRELYF.

A word on this clonotype: Germline is not matched at one junction end, which may reflect a read error. The rearrangement joins TRBV14 to TRBJ2-7; weak D call: TRBD2 (5 bases). Per the germline V gene, CDR1 is SGHDN and CDR2 is FVKESK. The CDR3 covers 15 residues. CDR3 coding DNA: TGTGCCAGCAGCCAGGTACTAGTCCTCCCCTACGAGCAGCACTTC. Translating gives CASSQVLVLPYEQHF.

This clonotype showed up many times. The chain employs TRBV6-1 and TRBJ1-2; weak D call: TRBD1 (5 bases). Looked up from germline, CDR1 is MNHNS and CDR2 is SASEGT. The V end lost 6 bases, the J end lost 2 bases, and 13 bases lay between the germline ends. The CDR3 has 14 residues. DNA of the CDR3: TGTGCCAGCAGGCAGGGCGGCGACAACTATGGCTACACCTTC. Amino acids: CASRQGGDNYGYTF.

The count of this clonotype is one. The junction shows a germline mismatch at one end, possibly a read error. The rearrangement uses TRBV11-2 and TRBJ2-3, with 7 bases aligning to TRBD2. The germline gives CDR1 SGHAT, CDR2 FQNNGV. The CDR3 sequence is 18 residues long. In DNA form, the CDR3 reads TGTGCCAGCATCTTAAGCCGCATAGCGGGCTTAAGCACAGATACGCAGTATTTT. Residues: CASILSRIAGLSTDTQYF.

The table lists this clonotype with a count of one. A much bigger clone sits one base away, suggesting this may be a read error. The chain recombines TRBV29-1 with TRBJ2-3; D not resolved. CDR1 is SQVTM, CDR2 ANQGSEA, per germline. The CDR3 has 14 amino acids. Trimming pared 7 bases from V and 0 bases from J, leaving 14 bases between. The CDR3 loop is CSAHHPTSTDTQYF. CDR3 nucleotide sequence: TGCAGCGCCCACCACCCTACTAGCACAGATACGCAGTATTTT.

V gene TRBV14 combines with J gene TRBJ1-4; weak D call: TRBD1 (5 bases). Between the trimmed V and J ends, which lost 3 bases and 8 bases, there was a span of 16 bases. Germline CDR1 and CDR2: SGHDN and FVKESK. This CDR3 region has 15 residues. CDR3 nucleotides: TGTGCCAGCAGCCAGGGACTCCGGGTGGGAGAAAAACTGTTTTTT. This translates into CASSQGLRVGEKLFF.

This clonotype was counted only a few times. This may be a read error: a much more frequent sequence differs by one nucleotide. The chain combines TRBV11-2 with TRBJ2-7, with D unclear. CDR3 length: 10 amino acids. Germline lookup yields CDR1 SGHAT and CDR2 FQNNGV. In nucleotides, the CDR3 is TGTGTCAGCAGCTTGGGGGAGCAGTACTTC. Residues: CVSSLGEQYF.